These T cell receptor beta chains were read from a single sample in a study of T-cell reconstitution after alpha-beta-depleted transplantation in children. One entry per CDR3 protein, called by TCRdb with MiXCR from the PCR reads. The repertoire holds tens of thousands of distinct CDR3 sequences, with around 56% as singletons. Sequenced material: peripheral blood, taken before TCRalphabeta/CD19-depleted stem cell transplant. The receptors originated from a boy in the first two years of life with SCID, due to receive a stem cell transplant. The CDR3 runs from the conserved cysteine through the conserved F or W. A D gene is named only where the DNA matches it firmly. Clone sizes are given selectively: once, few, many, or a class where the clone is expanded.

>NA|TRBJ2-1|NA|TRBV4-1
TGCGCCAGCAGCCAAGGGAGTGGCTATGAGCAGTTCTTC
CASSQGSGYEQFF
>NA|TRBJ2-7|NA|TRBV7-2
TGTGCCAGCAGCTTGGCCGCCTCCTACGAGCAGTACTTC
CASSLAASYEQYF
>NA|TRBJ1-5|NA|TRBV4-1
TGCGCCAGCAGCCAAGATAGTCAGGGGTTGCAGCCCCAGCATTTT
CASSQDSQGLQPQHF
>TRBD2|TRBJ2-1|once|TRBV3-1
TGTGCCAGCAGCGTTGGGGCGGGGGGGTCCCCGAACTCCTACAATGAGCAGTTCTTC
CASSVGAGGSPNSYNEQFF
>NA|TRBJ2-2|large|TRBV5-1
TGCGCCAGCAGCCCCGGGAGCACCGGGGAGCTGTTTTTT
CASSPGSTGELFF
>TRBD2|TRBJ2-3|medium-sized|TRBV2
TGTGCCAGCAAAGCGGGGGGGCTCGCGGCAGATACGCAGTATTTT
CASKAGGLAADTQYF
>TRBD1|TRBJ1-5|NA|TRBV19
TGTGCCAGTAGTATAAACAGGGGGCAGGGGCAGCCCCAGCATTTT
CASSINRGQGQPQHF
>TRBD1|TRBJ2-1|few|TRBV10-3
TGTGCCATCAGTGGGGGGAGAGGACAGGGGGTAGGTGAGCAGTTCTTC
CAISGGRGQGVGEQFF
>NA|TRBJ2-3|NA|TRBV7-7
TGTGCTAGCAGCCATACGTCGGGGGATACGCAGTATTTT
CASSHTSGDTQYF
>NA|TRBJ2-7|NA|TRBV6-2/TRBV6-3
TGTGCCAGCACCAATGGGCCGGAGCAGTACTTC
CASTNGPEQYF
>NA|TRBJ2-3|NA|TRBV29-1
TGCAGCGTGGCAATGGACTCGTTTGGGGCAGATACGCAGTATTTT
CSVAMDSFGADTQYF
>TRBD2|TRBJ2-7|NA|TRBV4-2
TGTGCCAGCAGCCAAGAGCGGGGGGGCGAGCAGTACTTC
CASSQERGGEQYF
>TRBD1|TRBJ2-7|NA|TRBV12-3/TRBV12-4
TGTGCCAGCAGTTTAATAGGACAGGTTTCCTACGAGCAGTACTTC
CASSLIGQVSYEQYF
>NA|TRBJ2-5|medium-sized|TRBV7-2
TGTGCCAGCAGCCCTCCTGAGAGGAAAGAGACCCAGTACTTC
CASSPPERKETQYF
>TRBD2|TRBJ2-1|few|TRBV20-1
TGCAGTGCCCCCCAACTAGCGGGGGCTTACAATGAGCAGTTCTTC
CSAPQLAGAYNEQFF
>NA|TRBJ1-4|once|TRBV29-1
TGCAGCGCTAACGAGGGGCGAGGAGAAAAACTGTTTTTT
CSANEGRGEKLFF
>TRBD2|TRBJ2-3|few|TRBV3-1
TGTGCCAGCAGCCAAGATTTAGCGGGGGAGCTGGGGACAGATACGCAGTATTTT
CASSQDLAGELGTDTQYF
>NA|TRBJ1-2|many|TRBV25-1
TGTGCCAGCAGTGAAGGGGCCGCGGGGGGCTACACCTTC
CASSEGAAGGYTF
>TRBD1|TRBJ2-2|NA|TRBV20-1
TGCAGTGCGACGACAGGGGGCGGCACCGGGGAGCTGTTTTTT
CSATTGGGTGELFF
>NA|TRBJ2-5|few|TRBV20-1
TGCAGTGCTAGAACCGACAAAGAGACCCAGTACTTC
CSARTDKETQYF
>NA|TRBJ2-3|few|TRBV5-6
TGTGCCAGCAGCCCTCTTAGTAGGCAAAGCACAGATACGCAGTATTTT
CASSPLSRQSTDTQYF
>NA|TRBJ1-3|NA|TRBV7-8
TGTGCCAGCAGCTTAGGAATCGACAGATCTGGAAACACCATATATTTT
CASSLGIDRSGNTIYF
>TRBD1|TRBJ2-2|NA|TRBV5-1
TGCGCCAGCAGCGACGGACAGGGACCCACCGGGGAGCTGTTTTTT
CASSDGQGPTGELFF
>NA|TRBJ1-1|few|TRBV5-5
TGTGCCAGCAGCTTGGGGGGTCCGGCCGGTGAAGCTTTCTTT
CASSLGGPAGEAFF
>NA|TRBJ1-5|few|TRBV12-1
TGTGCCAGCAGCTTGGCCGGGGGGTCAGAGGATCAGCCCCAGCATTTT
CASSLAGGSEDQPQHF
>TRBD2|TRBJ2-7|NA|TRBV12-3/TRBV12-4
TGTGCCAGCAGTTCTAGCGGGCCTACCTACGAGCATTACTTC
CASSSSGPTYEHYF
>TRBD2|TRBJ2-1|NA|TRBV7-2
TGTGCCAGCAGCTTAGCAGGGACTAGAACAATAAATAAGTTCTTC
CASSLAGTRTINKFF
>NA|TRBJ1-5|NA|TRBV20-1
TGCAGTGCTCATCCGGGGAATGATCAGCCCCAGCATTTT
CSAHPGNDQPQHF
>TRBD2|TRBJ2-3|many|TRBV4-3
TGCGCCAGCAGCCAAGAATTTAGCGGGGGGCCAATCTCAGATACGCAGTATTTT
CASSQEFSGGPISDTQYF
>TRBD1|TRBJ1-4|NA|TRBV28
TGTGCCAGCAGTTTAAGGGGGCGCCGAACTAATGAAAAACTGTTTTTT
CASSLRGRRTNEKLFF
>TRBD1|TRBJ1-1|NA|TRBV7-9
TGTGCCAGCAGCACCCAGGGACAGGGGTACACTGAAGCTTTCTTT
CASSTQGQGYTEAFF
>TRBD1|TRBJ2-6|few|TRBV10-3
TGTGCCATCAGCCTTGACAGGGGGAGTGGGGCCAACGTCCTGACTTTC
CAISLDRGSGANVLTF
>NA|TRBJ2-1|NA|TRBV10-3
TGTGCCATCCCACGGGGGGCGGGTTACAGCTACAATGAGCAGTTCTTC
CAIPRGAGYSYNEQFF
>NA|TRBJ1-4|NA|TRBV3-1
TGTGCCAGCAGCCGGGTCGTGAATGAAAAACTGTTTTTT
CASSRVVNEKLFF
>NA|TRBJ1-6|NA|TRBV11-2
TGTGCCAGCAGCTTAGCCCCAGGGGTTAATTCACCCCTCCACTTT
CASSLAPGVNSPLHF
>NA|TRBJ2-5|once|TRBV6-2/TRBV6-3
TGTGCCAGCAGTTTTGAATATCAAGAGACCCAGTACTTC
CASSFEYQETQYF
>TRBD1|TRBJ1-6|NA|TRBV4-2
TGTGCCAGCAGCCAAGTCGAACAGGGGATAGGCTCACCCCTCCACTTT
CASSQVEQGIGSPLHF
>TRBD1|TRBJ2-2|few|TRBV3-1
TGTGCCAGCAGCTACCGACAGGGGGCGAACACCGGGGAGCTGTTTTTT
CASSYRQGANTGELFF
>NA|TRBJ2-5|many|TRBV5-4
TGTGCCAGCAGCTTGTCAGGGAACCAAGAGACCCAGTACTTC
CASSLSGNQETQYF
>NA|TRBJ2-1|few|TRBV12-3/TRBV12-4
TGTGCCAGCAGTTTATTAGCAGGAACCACCTACAATGAGCAGTTCTTC
CASSLLAGTTYNEQFF
>TRBD2|TRBJ2-7|medium-sized|TRBV28
TGTGCCAGCAGAGCAAGCGGGGGCTCTCCCTACGAGCAGTACTTC
CASRASGGSPYEQYF
>TRBD2|TRBJ2-5|NA|TRBV7-7
TGTGCCAGCAGCTCGGGACTAGCGGGGGGAGAGACCCAGTACTTC
CASSSGLAGGETQYF
>NA|TRBJ2-2|NA|TRBV5-1
TGCGCCAGCAGCTTGCCGAACACCGGGGAGCTGTTTTTT
CASSLPNTGELFF
>TRBD2|TRBJ2-7|NA|TRBV12-3/TRBV12-4
TGTGCCAGCAGCGGGGGGATATACGAGCAGTACTTC
CASSGGIYEQYF
>NA|TRBJ2-5|NA|TRBV7-3
TGTGCCAGCAGCCCAGGGGGGGGACCGGAGGAGACCCAGTACTTC
CASSPGGGPEETQYF
>TRBD2|TRBJ2-3|NA|TRBV7-9
TGTGCCAGCAGCTCCCGACTAGCTTCAGATACGCAGTATTTT
CASSSRLASDTQYF
>NA|TRBJ1-1|NA|TRBV5-1
TGCGCTAGCAGCTTGGCGGGGGGTGGCGACTCCGTAGCTTTCTTT
CASSLAGGGDSVAFF
>TRBD1|TRBJ2-5|NA|TRBV5-1
TGCGCCAGCAGAGGCGGGACAGGGGGTCCAGAGACCCAGTACTTC
CASRGGTGGPETQYF